The 13 T cell receptor beta chains given below trace back to one sample, sequenced in a study of cytomegalovirus exposure and HLA in healthy donors. PCR employed 60 Vbeta and 13 Jbeta primers. Here immunoSEQ multiplex PCR was the method, and the copy in TCRdb shows in-frame clones only, minus some. In the table there are roughly 220,000 clones, approximately 80% of which are singletons. Sequencing was performed on PBMCs. These receptors were taken from a young man in good health and CMV-seronegative.

The V call is TRBV4-1, the J call TRBJ2-5; D may be TRBD1 (5 bases). Germline V gene sequence: CDR1 MGHRA, CDR2 YSYEKL. The V end lost 2 bases, the J end lost 0 bases, and 10 bases lay between the germline ends. The CDR3 sequence is 15 residues long. This chain's CDR3 is CASSQPTGNQETQYF. The CDR3 bases are TGCGCCAGCAGCCAACCTACAGGAAACCAAGAGACCCAGTACTTC.

The chain has TRBV7-2 and TRBJ1-1; D remains unclear. In germline, CDR1 is SGHTA, CDR2 FQGNSA. The V gene lost 5 bases and the J gene lost 7 bases, with 8 bases spanning the gap. The CDR3 sequence is 11 residues long. The CDR3, as DNA: TGTGCCAGCAGCCCCCTCTATGAAGCTTTCTTT. The encoded protein is CASSPLYEAFF. The full variable domain, its missing parts supplied by reference TRBV7-2 and TRBJ1-1, is GAGVSQSPSNKVTEKGKDVELRCDPISGHTALYWYRQSLGQGLEFLIYFQGNSAPDKSGLPSDRFSAERTGGSVSTLTIQRTQQEDSAVYLCASSPLYEAFFGQGTRLTVV.

J is TRBJ1-5 and V is TRBV6-1, with 10 bases identical to TRBD1. The CDR3 contains 15 residues. Per germline, CDR1 MNHNS and CDR2 SASEGT. V lost 4 bases to trimming and J lost 4 bases; unmatched junction nucleotides: 4. The CDR3 here is CASSGDRGGNQPQHF. CDR3 nucleotides: TGTGCCAGCAGTGGGGACAGGGGTGGGAATCAGCCCCAGCATTTT.

The gene calls are TRBV12-5 and TRBJ2-7, with D possibly TRBD1 on 6 matching bases. With 3 bases removed from V and 0 bases from J, the gap between germline ends came to 15 bases. The germline CDR1 and CDR2 sequences are LGHNT and FRNRAP. This CDR3 contains 16 residues. The CDR3 reads CASGFLTGRSSYEQYF. The CDR3 DNA is TGTGCTAGTGGTTTCCTGACAGGTCGTAGCTCCTACGAGCAGTACTTC.

V usage is TRBV5-7 and J usage is TRBJ1-5; 7 nucleotides align to TRBD1. TRBV5-7 is labeled an ORF, and its function is uncertain. The CDR3 covers 15 residues. V shed 4 bases, J shed 6 bases, and the junction held 10 bases outside the gene matches. CDR3 amino acids: CASSLGTEGGQPQHF. CDR3 DNA sequence: TGTGCCAGCAGCCTCGGGACAGAAGGAGGTCAGCCCCAGCATTTT.

This clone was seen only once. The chain employs TRBV7-6 and TRBJ2-5, with 7 bases identical to TRBD2. The J call may be incorrect, as the DNA end agrees better with TRBJ2-7. The CDR3 runs to 16 residues. Germline-derived CDR1 and CDR2 are SGHVS and FNYEAQ. The CDR3: CASSLEADGGSYEQYF. CDR3 bases: TGTGCCAGCAGCTTAGAGGCCGACGGGGGGTCCTACGAGCAGTACTTC.

Here the CDR3 reads CASSQAGGGSYNEQFF. CDR3 DNA sequence: TGTGCCAGCAGCCAAGCCGGGGGGGGTTCCTACAATGAGCAGTTCTTC. This chain links TRBV4-2 with TRBJ2-1; 8 positions match TRBD2. V shed 1 base, J shed 1 base, and the junction held 3 bases outside the gene matches. Germline V gene sequence: CDR1 LGHNA, CDR2 YNFKEQ. This CDR3 has 16 amino acids.

The chain has TRBV14 and TRBJ1-3; 9 nucleotides align to TRBD1. Trimming removed 3 bases from V and 2 bases from J; junction bases left unmatched: 2. The CDR3 contains 15 residues. From germline, CDR1 is SGHDN and CDR2 FVKESK. The CDR3 loop is CASSHRTGAGNTIYF. CDR3 nucleotide sequence: TGTGCCAGCAGCCACCGGACAGGGGCTGGAAACACCATATATTTT.

V gene TRBV5-6 combines with J gene TRBJ2-7; possible D gene TRBD2, 5 bases. The CDR3 is 15 residues long. Trimming removed 4 bases at V and 3 bases at J, with 17 bases between. Per germline, CDR1 SGHDT and CDR2 YYEEEE. This CDR3 is CASSPKAAGLYEQYF. The DNA for the CDR3 is TGTGCCAGCAGCCCAAAGGCAGCCGGACTCTACGAGCAGTACTTC.

As regards this clone: At one of its ends the junction is not consistent with the germline gene, which may arise from a read error. The gene calls are TRBV5-6 and TRBJ2-1; D unclear. The germline V gene encodes CDR1 SGHDT and CDR2 YYEEEE. There are 11 residues in the CDR3. The CDR3 sequence: CASSSNKEQFF. The CDR3 DNA is TGTGCCAGCAGCTCCAACAAGGAGCAGTTCTTC.

The rearrangement joins TRBV6-5 to TRBJ2-7, with 10 bases fitting TRBD2. This CDR3 contains 14 residues. V lost 6 bases, J lost 5 bases, and 7 bases stayed unmatched. CDR1 is MNHEY, CDR2 SVGAGI, per germline. Here the CDR3 reads CASRASGGGDEQYF. CDR3 bases: TGTGCCAGCAGAGCTAGCGGGGGTGGCGACGAGCAGTACTTC.

The chain uses TRBV27 and TRBJ1-4; D is uncertain. CDR1 and CDR2 (germline): MNHEY, SMNVEV (reference sequence). V dropped 5 bases and J dropped 5 bases, with 9 bases sitting between them. The CDR3 runs 13 residues. Here the CDR3 reads CASSPRVNEKLFF. CDR3 bases: TGTGCCAGCAGTCCCCGTGTCAATGAAAAACTGTTTTTT.

The rearrangement uses TRBV2 and TRBJ2-7, with 9 bases identical to TRBD2. Germline V gene data show CDR1 as SNHLY and CDR2 as FYNNEI. After removal of 11 bases from V and 0 bases from J, the junction contained 8 bases not matched to a gene. The CDR3 loop spans 14 amino acids. In DNA, the CDR3 is TGTGCCTCGAGCGGGGGGCCATACTCCTACGAGCAGTACTTC. Translating it yields CASSGGPYSYEQYF. The whole variable domain, remainder taken from reference TRBV2 and TRBJ2-7, is EPEVTQTPSHQVTQMGQEVILRCVPISNHLYFYWYRQILGQKVEFLVSFYNNEISEKSEIFDDQFSVERPDGSNFTLKIRSTKLEDSAMYFCASSGGPYSYEQYFGPGTRLTVT.